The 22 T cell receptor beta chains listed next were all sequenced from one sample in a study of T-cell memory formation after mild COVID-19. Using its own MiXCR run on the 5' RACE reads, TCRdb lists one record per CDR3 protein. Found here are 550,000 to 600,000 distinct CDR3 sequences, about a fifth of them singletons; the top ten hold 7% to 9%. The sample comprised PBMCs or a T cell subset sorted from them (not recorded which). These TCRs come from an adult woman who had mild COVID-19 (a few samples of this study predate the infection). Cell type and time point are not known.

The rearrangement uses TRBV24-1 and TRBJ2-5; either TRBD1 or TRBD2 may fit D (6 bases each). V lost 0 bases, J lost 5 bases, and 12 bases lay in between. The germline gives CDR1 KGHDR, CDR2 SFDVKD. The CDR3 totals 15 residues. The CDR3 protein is CATSDLVLGGETQYF. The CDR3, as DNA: TGTGCCACCAGTGATTTGGTGCTGGGGGGCGAGACCCAGTACTTC.

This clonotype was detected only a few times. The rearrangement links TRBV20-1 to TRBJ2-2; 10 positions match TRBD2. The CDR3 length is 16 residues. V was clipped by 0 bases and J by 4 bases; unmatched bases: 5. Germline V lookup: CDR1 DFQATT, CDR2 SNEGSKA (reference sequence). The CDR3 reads CSARDRAGGSTGELFF. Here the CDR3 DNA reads TGCAGTGCTAGAGATCGAGCGGGAGGGTCCACCGGGGAGCTGTTTTTT.

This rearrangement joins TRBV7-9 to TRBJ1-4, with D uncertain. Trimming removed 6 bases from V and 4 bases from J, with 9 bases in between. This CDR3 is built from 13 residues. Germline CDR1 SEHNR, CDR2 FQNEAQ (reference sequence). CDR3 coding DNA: TGTGCCAGCAGATCTTTTGGTAATGAAAAACTGTTTTTT. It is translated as CASRSFGNEKLFF.

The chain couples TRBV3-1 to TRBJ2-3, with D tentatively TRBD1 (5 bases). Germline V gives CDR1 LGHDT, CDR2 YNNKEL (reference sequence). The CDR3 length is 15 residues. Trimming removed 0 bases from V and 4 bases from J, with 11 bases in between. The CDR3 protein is CASSQDSGRADTQYF. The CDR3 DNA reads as TGTGCCAGCAGCCAAGATTCGGGCAGGGCAGATACGCAGTATTTT.

The CDR3 loop is CASSYSEVYEQYF. The CDR3 coding sequence is TGTGCCAGCAGTTACTCTGAGGTTTACGAGCAGTACTTC. The chain has TRBV6-5 and TRBJ2-7; D remains unclear. V lost 0 bases and J lost 4, with 7 bases in between. Germline CDR1 and CDR2: MNHEY and SVGAGI. The CDR3 length is 13 residues.

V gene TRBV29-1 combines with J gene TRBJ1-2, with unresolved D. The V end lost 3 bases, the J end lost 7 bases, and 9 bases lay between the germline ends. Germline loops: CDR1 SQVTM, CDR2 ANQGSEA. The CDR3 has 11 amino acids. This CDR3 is CSVDDVGGYTF. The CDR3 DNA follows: TGCAGCGTTGATGATGTGGGTGGCTACACCTTC.

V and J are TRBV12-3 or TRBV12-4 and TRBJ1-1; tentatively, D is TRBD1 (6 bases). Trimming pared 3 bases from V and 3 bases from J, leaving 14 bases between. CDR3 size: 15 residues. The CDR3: CASSFTGRGDTEAFF. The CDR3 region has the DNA TGTGCCAGCAGTTTCACGGGGAGGGGGGACACTGAAGCTTTCTTT.

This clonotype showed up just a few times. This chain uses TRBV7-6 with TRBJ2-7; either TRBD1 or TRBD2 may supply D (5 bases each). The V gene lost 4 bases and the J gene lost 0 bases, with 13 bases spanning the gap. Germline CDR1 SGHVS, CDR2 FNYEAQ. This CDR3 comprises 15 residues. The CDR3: CASSSLRDRSYEQYF. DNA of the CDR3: TGTGCCAGCAGCTCTCTCCGGGACCGCTCCTACGAGCAGTACTTC.

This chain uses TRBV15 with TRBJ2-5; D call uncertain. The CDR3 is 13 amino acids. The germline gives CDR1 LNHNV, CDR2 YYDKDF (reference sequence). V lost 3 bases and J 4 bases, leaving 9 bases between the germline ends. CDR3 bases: TGTGCCACCAGCAGGACCGGCCCAGAGACCCAGTACTTC. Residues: CATSRTGPETQYF.

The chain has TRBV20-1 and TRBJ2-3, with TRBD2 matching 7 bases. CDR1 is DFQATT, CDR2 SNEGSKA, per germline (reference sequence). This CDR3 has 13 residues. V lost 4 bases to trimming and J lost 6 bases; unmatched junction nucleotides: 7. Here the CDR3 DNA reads TGCAGTGCTACCCCAGCGGGAATCGATACGCAGTATTTT. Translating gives CSATPAGIDTQYF.

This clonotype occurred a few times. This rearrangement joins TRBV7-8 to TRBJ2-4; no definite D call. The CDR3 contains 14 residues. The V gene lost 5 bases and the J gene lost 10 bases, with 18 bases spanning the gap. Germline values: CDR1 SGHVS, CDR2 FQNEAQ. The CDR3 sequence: CASSPDSERRIQYF. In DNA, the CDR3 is TGTGCCAGCAGCCCGGATTCAGAGAGGAGAATTCAGTACTTC. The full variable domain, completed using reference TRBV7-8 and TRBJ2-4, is GAGVSQSPRYKVAKRGQDVALRCDPISGHVSLFWYQQALGQGPEFLTYFQNEAQLDKSGLPSDRFFAERPEGSVSTLKIQRTQQEDSAVYLCASSPDSERRIQYFGAGTRLSVL.

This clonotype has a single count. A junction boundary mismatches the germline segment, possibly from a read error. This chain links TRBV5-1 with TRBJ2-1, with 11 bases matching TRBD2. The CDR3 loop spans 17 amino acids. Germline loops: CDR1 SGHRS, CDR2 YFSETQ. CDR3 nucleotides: TGCGCCAGCGGCTTGGTGGCTAGCGGGGGGACTTACAATGAGCAGTTCTTC. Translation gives CASGLVASGGTYNEQFF.

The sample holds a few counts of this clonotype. In DNA form, the CDR3 reads TGTGCCAGCAGACAAGGGACTAGCAGACGAATAAGTGAGGAGCTGTTTTTT. Translation: CASRQGTSRRISEELFF. V gene TRBV6-5 combines with J gene TRBJ2-2; 9 bases match TRBD2. The CDR3 sequence is 17 residues long. V dropped 6 bases and J dropped 10; count of bases not matched to a gene: 18. Germline CDR1 and CDR2: MNHEY and SVGAGI.

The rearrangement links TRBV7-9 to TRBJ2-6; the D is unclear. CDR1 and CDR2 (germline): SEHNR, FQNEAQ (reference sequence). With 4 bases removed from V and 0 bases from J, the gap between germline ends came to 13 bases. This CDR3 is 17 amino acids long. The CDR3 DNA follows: TGTGCCAGCAGCTCCACACAGCCCCCCTCTGGGGCCAACGTCCTGACTTTC. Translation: CASSSTQPPSGANVLTF.

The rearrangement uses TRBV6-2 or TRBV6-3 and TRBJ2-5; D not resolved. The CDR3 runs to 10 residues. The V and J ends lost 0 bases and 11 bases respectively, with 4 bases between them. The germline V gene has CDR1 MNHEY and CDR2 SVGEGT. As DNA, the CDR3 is TGTGCCAGCAGTTACTCCAGACAGTACTTC. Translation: CASSYSRQYF.

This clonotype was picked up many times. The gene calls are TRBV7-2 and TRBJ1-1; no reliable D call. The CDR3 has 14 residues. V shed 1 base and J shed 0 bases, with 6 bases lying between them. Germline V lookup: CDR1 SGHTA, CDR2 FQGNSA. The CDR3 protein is CASSLGPLNTEAFF. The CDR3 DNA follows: TGTGCCAGCAGCTTAGGACCGCTGAACACTGAAGCTTTCTTT.

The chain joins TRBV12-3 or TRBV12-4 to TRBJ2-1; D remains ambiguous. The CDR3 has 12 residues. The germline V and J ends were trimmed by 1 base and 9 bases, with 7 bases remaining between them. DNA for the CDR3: TGTGCCAGCAGTTTAGGCGAGGCTGAGCAGTTCTTC. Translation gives CASSLGEAEQFF.

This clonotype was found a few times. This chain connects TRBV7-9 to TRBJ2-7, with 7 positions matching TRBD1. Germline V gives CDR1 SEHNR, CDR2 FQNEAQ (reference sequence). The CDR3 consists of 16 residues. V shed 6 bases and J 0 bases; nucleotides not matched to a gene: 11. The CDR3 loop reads CASSSGGNFLSYEQYF. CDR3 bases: TGTGCCAGCAGTTCAGGGGGAAACTTCCTCTCCTACGAGCAGTACTTC.

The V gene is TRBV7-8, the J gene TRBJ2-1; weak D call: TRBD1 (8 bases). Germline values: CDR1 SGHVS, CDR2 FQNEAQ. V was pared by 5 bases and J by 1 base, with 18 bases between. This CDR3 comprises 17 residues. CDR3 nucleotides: TGTGCCAGCAGCCCAATTACACAGGGGGGGTCCTACAATGAGCAGTTCTTC. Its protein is CASSPITQGGSYNEQFF.

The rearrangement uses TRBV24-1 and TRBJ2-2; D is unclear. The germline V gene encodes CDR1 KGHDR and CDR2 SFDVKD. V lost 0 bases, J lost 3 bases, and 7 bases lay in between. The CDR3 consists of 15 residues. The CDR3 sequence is CATSDLDLYTGELFF. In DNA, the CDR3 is TGTGCCACCAGTGATTTGGATCTATACACCGGGGAGCTGTTTTTT.

DNA for the CDR3: TGCAGCGTTGTGGGGACAGGGGATATCGGAAACACCATATATTTT. As protein: CSVVGTGDIGNTIYF. V is TRBV29-1 and J is TRBJ1-3; 10 bases agree with TRBD1. After removal of 4 bases from V and 4 bases from J, the junction contained 7 bases not matched to a gene. Germline CDR1 and CDR2: SQVTM and ANQGSEA. The CDR3 loop spans 15 amino acids.

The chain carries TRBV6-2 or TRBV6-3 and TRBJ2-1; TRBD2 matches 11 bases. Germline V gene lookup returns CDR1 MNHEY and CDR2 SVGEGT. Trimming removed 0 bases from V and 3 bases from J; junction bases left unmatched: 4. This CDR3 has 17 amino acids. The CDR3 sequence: CASSYSQLAGDYNEQFF. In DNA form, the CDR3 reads TGTGCCAGCAGTTACTCTCAACTAGCGGGGGACTACAATGAGCAGTTCTTC.